The 28 T cell receptor beta chains below all came from one sample that was sequenced in a study of blood T cell repertoires in COVID-19 (dated by TCRdb to the early 2020s). The method behind the library was the immunoSEQ multiplex PCR assay. TCRdb provides this immuneACCESS table in a form limited to in-frame rearrangements. Some clones are lacking; in checked studies, under half of them reflect an unresolved V gene, and why the rest are absent is not known. The sample data list about 120,000 clones, and approximately 65% of these were observed just once. The top ten clonotypes cover 6% to 8% of the sample. Sequenced input: peripheral blood. The source of these receptors is a woman aged 55 to 70 with acute or convalescent COVID-19.

This clone appeared a few times. The rearrangement links TRBV7-2 to TRBJ1-3; D may be TRBD1 (6 bases). With 2 bases removed from V and 4 bases from J, the gap between germline ends came to 12 bases. Germline V gives CDR1 SGHTA, CDR2 FQGNSA. This CDR3 has 15 residues. CDR3 sequence reads: CASSLQGSRGNTIYF. The CDR3 DNA sequence: TGTGCCAGCAGCTTACAGGGGAGTAGGGGAAACACCATATATTTT.

V and J are TRBV5-1 and TRBJ1-2; TRBD1 agrees at 7 bases. In germline, CDR1 is SGHRS, CDR2 YFSETQ. CDR3 size: 14 residues. With V trimmed by 7 bases and J by 8 bases, 14 bases remained unmatched. The CDR3 reads CASGSPGQTTGYTF. DNA of the CDR3: TGCGCCAGCGGTTCCCCGGGACAGACGACCGGCTACACCTTC.

This chain joins TRBV6-2 or TRBV6-3 and TRBJ1-1; D remains unclear. Trimming cost V 4 bases and J 1 base, with 10 bases left between them. The CDR3 contains 14 residues. CDR1 is MNHEY, CDR2 SVGEGT, per germline. This CDR3 reads CASSSIDTNTEAFF. As DNA, the CDR3 is TGTGCCAGCAGTTCGATCGACACGAACACTGAAGCTTTCTTT.

V and J are TRBV12-5 and TRBJ1-5, with 7 bases matching TRBD1. V dropped 10 bases and J dropped 5; count of bases not matched to a gene: 11. The CDR3 runs 14 residues. Germline CDR1 LGHNT, CDR2 FRNRAP. The CDR3 DNA reads as TGTGCTACCTCCTCCACAGGGGATCATCAGCCCCAGCATTTT. It codes for CATSSTGDHQPQHF.

The chain is built from TRBV27 and TRBJ1-6; 11 bases match TRBD1. The J segment lost 1 base and the V segment lost 7 bases, leaving 3 bases of the junction unmatched. CDR1 MNHEY and CDR2 SMNVEV come from the germline V gene (reference sequence). The CDR3 extends over 16 amino acids. In DNA, the CDR3 is TGTGCCAGCAAGGGACAGGGGGATTCCTATAATTCACCCCTCCACTTT. Protein product: CASKGQGDSYNSPLHF.

In this sample, this clone turned up once. V gene TRBV28 combines with J gene TRBJ1-2, with no clear D. This CDR3 is 13 amino acids long. Germline CDR1 and CDR2: MDHEN and SYDVKM. The V end lost 7 bases, the J end lost 7 bases, and 16 bases lay between the germline ends. The CDR3 DNA reads as TGTGCCAGCAAGAGGTCTTGGTCTCGTGGCTACACCTTC. Translation gives CASKRSWSRGYTF.

The chain carries TRBV28 and TRBJ2-1; 9 positions agree with TRBD1. The CDR3 loop spans 14 amino acids. Germline V gives CDR1 MDHEN, CDR2 SYDVKM. The V gene end was trimmed by 6 bases and the J gene end by 8 bases; junction bases not matched to a gene: 8. The CDR3, as DNA: TGTGCCAGCAGCCTTTCACAGGGGGCTTATGAGCAGTTCTTC. It encodes CASSLSQGAYEQFF.

J is TRBJ1-5 and V is TRBV7-2, with D possibly TRBD1 on 5 matching bases. V was clipped by 1 base and J by 4 bases, with 8 bases between them. The CDR3 consists of 14 residues. In germline, CDR1 is SGHTA, CDR2 FQGNSA. The CDR3 nucleotides are TGTGCCAGCAGCTTAGTTGGGGGGAATCAGCCCCAGCATTTT. Translating it yields CASSLVGGNQPQHF.

V is TRBV9 and J is TRBJ1-2; TRBD1 matches at 7 bases. Germline loops: CDR1 SGDLS, CDR2 YYNGEE. CDR3 size: 16 residues. V shed 3 bases and J 4 bases; nucleotides not matched to a gene: 12. The CDR3 nucleotides read TGTGCCAGCAGCGGTATTCTACAGGGGTGGGGCTATGGCTACACCTTC. It codes for CASSGILQGWGYGYTF.

This clone showed up just a few times. The chain joins TRBV5-8 to TRBJ1-4; D might be TRBD1 (6 bases). CDR3 length: 16 amino acids. Trimming pared 1 base from V and 0 bases from J, leaving 10 bases between. Per the germline V gene, CDR1 is SGHTS and CDR2 is YDEGEE. The CDR3 sequence is CASSLRRTATNEKLFF. CDR3 nucleotides: TGTGCCAGCAGCTTGCGTCGGACAGCAACTAATGAAAAACTGTTTTTT.

The chain has TRBV7-9 and TRBJ1-4; D call uncertain. V was trimmed by 0 bases and J by 8 bases, leaving 4 bases between them. Germline V CDR1 and CDR2: SEHNR, FQNEAQ (reference sequence). The length of the CDR3 is 12 residues. CDR3 sequence reads: CASSLASEKLFF. The CDR3 DNA reads as TGTGCCAGCAGCTTAGCAAGCGAAAAACTGTTTTTT.

This clone appeared a few times. This chain connects TRBV10-3 to TRBJ1-5; 9 bases match TRBD1. This CDR3 contains 14 residues. V trimming: 5 bases; J trimming: 3 bases; junction bases outside the gene matches: 2. Germline V gives CDR1 ENHRY, CDR2 SYGVKD. CDR3 DNA: TGTGCCATCAGTCGGACAGGGGACAATCAGCCCCAGCATTTT. Its translation is CAISRTGDNQPQHF.

CDR3 amino acids: CASSSLGQIYGYTF. The DNA of the CDR3 is TGTGCCAGCAGTTCCCTTGGACAGATATATGGCTACACCTTC. The chain carries TRBV6-5 and TRBJ1-2; D may be TRBD1 (6 bases). The CDR3 sequence is 14 residues long. The germline V gene encodes CDR1 MNHEY and CDR2 SVGAGI. The V and J ends lost 4 bases and 5 bases respectively, with 14 bases between them.

The chain has TRBV11-2 and TRBJ1-3, with no clear D. Germline CDR1 is SGHAT and CDR2 is FQNNGV. This CDR3 is built from 15 residues. V was trimmed by 1 base and J by 8 bases, leaving 15 bases between them. For the CDR3, the DNA is TGTGCCAGCAGCTTAGTTGGACTATCTAGGGACACCATATATTTT. This sequence encodes CASSLVGLSRDTIYF.

The chain combines TRBV28 with TRBJ2-7, with TRBD1 matching over 12 bases. Germline-derived CDR1 and CDR2 are MDHEN and SYDVKM. The CDR3 covers 15 residues. The V segment lost 5 bases and the J segment 6 bases; nucleotides outside the gene matches: 8. In DNA, the CDR3 is TGTGCCAGCAGTCCCCCGGGACAGGGGGCTTTCGAGCAGTACTTC. As protein: CASSPPGQGAFEQYF.

This clone was counted between two and nine times. V is TRBV5-1 and J is TRBJ1-1; 10 bases are shared with TRBD1. CDR1 is SGHRS, CDR2 YFSETQ, per germline. V gave up 4 bases and J gave up 3 bases; unmatched junction bases: 9. CDR3 size: 16 residues. The CDR3 loop reads CASSTDRGSYDTEAFF. The CDR3 nucleotides read TGCGCCAGCAGCACGGACAGGGGGTCTTACGACACTGAAGCTTTCTTT.

The chain recombines TRBV11-2 with TRBJ2-7; TRBD1 agrees at 8 bases. The CDR3 runs 15 residues. V gave up 1 base and J gave up 5 bases; unmatched junction bases: 7. Germline CDR1 SGHAT, CDR2 FQNNGV. CDR3 loop: CASSLAPDRVNEQYF. The CDR3 DNA reads as TGTGCCAGCAGCTTAGCCCCGGACAGGGTTAACGAGCAGTACTTC.

Concerning this clone: One junction end does not reproduce the germline sequence, and a read error may be involved. The chain carries TRBV5-5 and TRBJ1-1; TRBD1 is a possible D gene (5 bases). The length of the CDR3 is 14 residues. The germline CDR1 and CDR2 sequences are SGHKS and YYEKEE (reference sequence). The CDR3 nucleotides read TGTGCCAGCAGCTCATATAGACAGAACTCTGAAGCTTTCTTT. Its translation: CASSSYRQNSEAFF.

This clone came up a few times. The V gene is TRBV18, the J gene TRBJ1-3, with 7 bases aligning to TRBD1. The CDR3 is made up of 18 amino acids. V lost 3 bases, J lost 0 bases, and 11 bases stayed unmatched. Germline V lookup: CDR1 KGHSH, CDR2 LQKENI. This chain's CDR3 is CASSPQKTGTNSGNTIYF. In nucleotides, the CDR3 is TGTGCCAGCTCACCCCAAAAGACAGGGACCAACTCTGGAAACACCATATATTTT.

The V and J genes are TRBV6-2 or TRBV6-3 and TRBJ2-3; possible D gene TRBD1, 6 bases. The germline V and J ends were trimmed by 0 bases and 2 bases, with 15 bases remaining between them. The length of the CDR3 is 17 residues. Germline CDR1 is MNHEY and CDR2 is SVGEGT. The CDR3 bases are TGTGCCAGCAGTTACTCGTTCAGGGGAACCCTCACAGATACGCAGTATTTT. This gives the protein CASSYSFRGTLTDTQYF.

This chain links TRBV7-9 with TRBJ2-3; D possibly corresponds to TRBD2 (6 bases). This CDR3 contains 14 residues. CDR1 SEHNR and CDR2 FQNEAQ come from the germline V gene (reference sequence). V was pared by 6 bases and J by 3 bases, with 13 bases between. Written as DNA, the CDR3 is TGTGCCAGCAGGGGGACTGGACTAACAGATACGCAGTATTTT. It codes for CASRGTGLTDTQYF.

This clone was recorded at least ten times. V usage is TRBV7-3 and J usage is TRBJ2-1; D uncertain. V was clipped by 2 bases and J by 9 bases, with 14 bases between them. The CDR3 runs 14 residues. Looked up from germline, CDR1 is SGHTA and CDR2 is FQGTGA. CDR3 DNA: TGTGCCAGCAGCTTACGAGGCCAGTTAAGTGAGCAGTTCTTC. Protein product: CASSLRGQLSEQFF.

Only one count was recorded for this clone. The chain combines TRBV9 with TRBJ1-1, with D perhaps TRBD1 (6 bases). The CDR3 is 13 amino acids. Deletions cut 2 bases from V and 3 bases from J, with 8 bases between. In germline, CDR1 is SGDLS, CDR2 YYNGEE. The CDR3 nucleotides are TGTGCCAGCAGCGTCACAGGGTACACTGAAGCTTTCTTT. Amino acids: CASSVTGYTEAFF.

CDR3 protein: CASSLGDSQLYGYTF. The CDR3 coding sequence is TGCGCCAGCAGCTTGGGGGACAGCCAGCTTTATGGCTACACCTTC. J is TRBJ1-2 and V is TRBV5-1; 7 bases align to TRBD1. Germline-derived CDR1 and CDR2 are SGHRS and YFSETQ. The J segment lost 5 bases and the V segment lost 0 bases, leaving 7 bases of the junction unmatched. There are 15 residues in the CDR3.

The chain couples TRBV24-1 to TRBJ1-1, with D maybe TRBD1 (5 bases). The CDR3 runs 15 residues. CDR1 and CDR2 from the germline V gene are KGHDR and SFDVKD. With 4 bases removed from V and 3 bases from J, the gap between germline ends came to 14 bases. The CDR3 loop is CATSDAGKTDTEAFF. CDR3 bases: TGTGCCACCAGTGACGCTGGGAAGACAGACACTGAAGCTTTCTTT.

The rearrangement uses TRBV2 and TRBJ1-1, with a tentative D call TRBD1 (6 bases). V was shortened by 7 bases and J by 0 bases, with 9 bases between the two germline ends. The CDR3 length is 13 residues. From germline, CDR1 is SNHLY and CDR2 FYNNEI. The CDR3 sequence: CASNRDMNTEAFF. CDR3 coding DNA: TGTGCCAGCAACAGGGATATGAACACTGAAGCTTTCTTT.

The chain carries TRBV7-2 and TRBJ1-4, with 11 bases that match TRBD1. The CDR3 runs 14 residues. V shed 4 bases and J 7 bases; nucleotides not matched to a gene: 2. The germline gives CDR1 SGHTA, CDR2 FQGNSA. As DNA, the CDR3 is TGTGCCAGCAGCTCGGACAGGGGGCGTGAAAAACTGTTTTTT. This sequence encodes CASSSDRGREKLFF.

The V call is TRBV6-2 or TRBV6-3, the J call TRBJ1-2, with D perhaps matching TRBD1 (5 bases). V lost 5 bases, J lost 5 bases, and 9 bases lay in between. The CDR3 is 12 amino acids. The germline CDR1 and CDR2 sequences are MNHEY and SVGEGT. The CDR3 sequence: CASSPTEYGYTF. The CDR3 nucleotides are TGTGCCAGCAGTCCGACAGAGTATGGCTACACCTTC.